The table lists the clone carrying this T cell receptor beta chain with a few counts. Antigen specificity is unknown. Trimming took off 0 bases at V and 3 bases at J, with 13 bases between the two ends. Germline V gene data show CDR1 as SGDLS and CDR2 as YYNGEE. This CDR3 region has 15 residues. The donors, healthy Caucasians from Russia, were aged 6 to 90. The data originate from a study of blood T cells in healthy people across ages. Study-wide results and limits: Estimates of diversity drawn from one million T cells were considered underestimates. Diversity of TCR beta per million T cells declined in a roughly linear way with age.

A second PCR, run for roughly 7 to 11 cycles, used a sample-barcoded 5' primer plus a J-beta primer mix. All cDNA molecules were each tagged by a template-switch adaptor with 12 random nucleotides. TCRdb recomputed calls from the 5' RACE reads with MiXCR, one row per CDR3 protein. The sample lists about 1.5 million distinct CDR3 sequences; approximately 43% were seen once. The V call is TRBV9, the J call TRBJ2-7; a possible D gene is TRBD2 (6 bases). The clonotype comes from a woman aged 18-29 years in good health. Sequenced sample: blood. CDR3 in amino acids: CASSVAGGNLYEQYF. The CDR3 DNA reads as TGTGCCAGCAGCGTAGCTGGCGGGAACCTCTACGAGCAGTACTTC.